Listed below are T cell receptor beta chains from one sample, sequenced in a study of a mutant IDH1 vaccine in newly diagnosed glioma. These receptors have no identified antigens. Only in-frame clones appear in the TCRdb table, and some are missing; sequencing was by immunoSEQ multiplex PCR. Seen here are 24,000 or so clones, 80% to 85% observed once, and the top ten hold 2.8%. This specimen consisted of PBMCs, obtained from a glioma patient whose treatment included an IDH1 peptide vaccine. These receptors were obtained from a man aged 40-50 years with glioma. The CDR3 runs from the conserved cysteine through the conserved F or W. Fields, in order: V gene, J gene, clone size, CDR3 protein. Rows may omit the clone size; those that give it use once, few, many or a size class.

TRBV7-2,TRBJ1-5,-,CASSSTPNQPQHF
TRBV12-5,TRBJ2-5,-,CASGLNQETQYF
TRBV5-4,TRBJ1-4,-,CASSLQGATEKLFF
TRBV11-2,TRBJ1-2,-,CASRALRGGYGYTF
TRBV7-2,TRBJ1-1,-,CASSSHGEGVQAFF
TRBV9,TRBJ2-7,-,CASSETSGLATEQYF
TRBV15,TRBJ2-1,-,CATSRDKPGGYSNEQFF
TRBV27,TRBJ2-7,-,CASSWGPGGGTYEQYF
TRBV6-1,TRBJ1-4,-,CASSEGVGLVEKLFF
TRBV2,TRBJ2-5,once,CASSETRAGVETQYF
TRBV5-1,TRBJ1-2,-,CASSLEGGRSNYGYTF
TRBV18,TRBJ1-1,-,CASSPQSTEAFF
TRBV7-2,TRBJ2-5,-,CASSLALRHGETQYF
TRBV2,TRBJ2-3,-,CASSGVFGIAGSTDTQYF
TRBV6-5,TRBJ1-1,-,CASSKGRRDTEAFF
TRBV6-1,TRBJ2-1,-,CVSKEAGAAYNEQFF
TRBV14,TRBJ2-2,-,CASSLSLRNTGELFF
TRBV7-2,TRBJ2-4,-,CASSPPTSGRNIQYF
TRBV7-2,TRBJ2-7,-,CASSLVTSGSYEQYF
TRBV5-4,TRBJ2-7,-,CASSSGQKDYEQYF
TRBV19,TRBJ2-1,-,CASSIKLWSSGSSRTNEQFF
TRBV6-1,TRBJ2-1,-,CASSAGQGIYNEQFF
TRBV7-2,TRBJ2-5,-,CASSLGVLAGPVGETQYF
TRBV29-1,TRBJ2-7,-,CSSRLGLVGEQYF
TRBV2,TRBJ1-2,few,CASSGGGRYGYTF
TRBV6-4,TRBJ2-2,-,CASRTTALNTGELFF
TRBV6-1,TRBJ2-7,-,CASITGGSSYEQYF
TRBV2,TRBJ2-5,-,CASSEGWTQYF
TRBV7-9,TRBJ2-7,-,CASSRGTGGYEQYF
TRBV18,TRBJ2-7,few,CASSRGQGQGFEQYF
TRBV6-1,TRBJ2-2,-,CASRHGTGELFF
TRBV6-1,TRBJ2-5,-,CASSEIPLETQYF
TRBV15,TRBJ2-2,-,CATSLDTGELFF
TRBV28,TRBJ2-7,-,CASSPGQRSYEQYF
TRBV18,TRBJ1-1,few,CASSRAKGTEAFF
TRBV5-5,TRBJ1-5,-,CASSRGQGGFSNQPQHF
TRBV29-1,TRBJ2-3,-,CSVRQGTHTDTQYF
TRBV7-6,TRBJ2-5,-,CASSFPRGNHQETQYF
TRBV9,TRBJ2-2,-,CASSEAAPGGELFF
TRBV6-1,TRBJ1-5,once,CASRLQGLQPQHF
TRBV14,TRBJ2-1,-,CASSQGGYEQFF
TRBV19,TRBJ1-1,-,CASRFTGGAEAFF
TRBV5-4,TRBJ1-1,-,CASSGQGLGTEAFF
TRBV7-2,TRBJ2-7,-,CASSSKLAGGAYEQYF
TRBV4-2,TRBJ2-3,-,CASRTGTGTSTDTQYF
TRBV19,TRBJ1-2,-,CASSPTRSSNYGYTF
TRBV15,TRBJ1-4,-,CATSRDYPGDEKLFF
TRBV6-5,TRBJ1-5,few,CASRMGQGNQPQHF